What follows describes a single T cell receptor beta chain. The data were taken from a study of blood T cell repertoires in COVID-19. V was shortened by 6 bases and J by 2 bases, with 13 bases between the two germline ends. CDR3 size: 14 residues. Germline values: CDR1 MGHRA, CDR2 YSYEKL. Generated by immunoSEQ multiplex PCR, the TCRdb table keeps only in-frame clones and is missing some. The sample shows some 110,000 clones, about nine tenths of them seen only once. The V call is TRBV4-1, the J call TRBJ1-1; maybe TRBD1 (6 bases). Source material: peripheral blood. The receptor comes from a man in his forties with acute or convalescent COVID-19. CDR3 in amino acids: CASRGRGDNTEAFF. The CDR3, as DNA: TGCGCCAGCAGGGGCAGGGGCGACAACACTGAAGCTTTCTTT.